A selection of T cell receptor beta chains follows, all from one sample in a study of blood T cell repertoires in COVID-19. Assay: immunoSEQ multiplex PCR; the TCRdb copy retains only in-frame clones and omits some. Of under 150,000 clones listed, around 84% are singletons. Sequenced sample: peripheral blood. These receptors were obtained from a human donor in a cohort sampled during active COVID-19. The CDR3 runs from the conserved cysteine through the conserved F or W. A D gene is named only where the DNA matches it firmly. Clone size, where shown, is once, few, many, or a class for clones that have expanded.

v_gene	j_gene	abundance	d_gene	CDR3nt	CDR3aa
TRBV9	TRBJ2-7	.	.	TGTGCCAGCAGCGTAGCAACAGGGATAGCCTACGAGCAGTACTTC	CASSVATGIAYEQYF
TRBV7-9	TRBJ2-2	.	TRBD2	TGTGCCAGCAGCCCGACTAGCGGTCCGAACACCGGGGAGCTGTTTTTT	CASSPTSGPNTGELFF
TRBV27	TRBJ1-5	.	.	TGTGCCAGCAGTTTCAGGCCCCTATGGGACCCCGGGAGACGGAATCAGCCCCAGCATTTT	CASSFRPLWDPGRRNQPQHF
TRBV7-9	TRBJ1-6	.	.	TGTGCCAGCAGCTCTACAGGTGGAGATTCACCCCTCCACTTT	CASSSTGGDSPLHF
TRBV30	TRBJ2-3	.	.	TGTGCCTGGAGTGTCGCGGGGTCGGATACGCAGTATTTT	CAWSVAGSDTQYF
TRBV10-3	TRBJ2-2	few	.	TGTGCCATCAGACCGGTCAGCGACACCGGGGAGCTGTTTTTT	CAIRPVSDTGELFF
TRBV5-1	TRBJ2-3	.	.	TGCGCCAGCAGCTTGGACGACTCCCGCACAGATACGCAGTATTTT	CASSLDDSRTDTQYF
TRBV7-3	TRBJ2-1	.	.	TGTGCCAGTAGCAGGGGTCATGGCAATGAGCAGTTCTTC	CASSRGHGNEQFF
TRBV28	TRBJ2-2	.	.	TGTGCCAGCCGGGGGTCCCCTGTCACCGGGGAGCTGTTTTTT	CASRGSPVTGELFF
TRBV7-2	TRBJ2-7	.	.	TGTGCCAGCAGCTTAGTCCCCGAGTCCTACGAGCAGTACTTC	CASSLVPESYEQYF
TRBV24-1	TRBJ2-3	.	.	TGTGCCACCAGTATCCACACAGATACTAGCACAGATACGCAGTATTTT	CATSIHTDTSTDTQYF
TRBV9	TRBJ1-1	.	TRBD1	TGTGCCAGCAGCATCCTCCCATCAGGGGGCTCTGAAGCTTTCTTT	CASSILPSGGSEAFF
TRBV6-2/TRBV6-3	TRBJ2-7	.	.	TGTGCCAGCAGTGGGGACTCGAGGGAGCAGTACTTC	CASSGDSREQYF
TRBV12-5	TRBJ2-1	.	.	TGTGCTAGTGGTTACCTCGGACTAAACAATGAGCAGTTCTTC	CASGYLGLNNEQFF
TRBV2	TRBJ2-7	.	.	TGTGCCAGCTCCGAGGAATACTACGAGCAGTACTTC	CASSEEYYEQYF
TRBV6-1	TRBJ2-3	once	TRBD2	TGTGCCAGCAGTGAAACTAGCGGGGGGACCTTCACAGATACGCAGTATTTT	CASSETSGGTFTDTQYF
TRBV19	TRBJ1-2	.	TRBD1	TGTGCCAGCAAGACCAGGACAGGGGTTGACTACACCTTC	CASKTRTGVDYTF